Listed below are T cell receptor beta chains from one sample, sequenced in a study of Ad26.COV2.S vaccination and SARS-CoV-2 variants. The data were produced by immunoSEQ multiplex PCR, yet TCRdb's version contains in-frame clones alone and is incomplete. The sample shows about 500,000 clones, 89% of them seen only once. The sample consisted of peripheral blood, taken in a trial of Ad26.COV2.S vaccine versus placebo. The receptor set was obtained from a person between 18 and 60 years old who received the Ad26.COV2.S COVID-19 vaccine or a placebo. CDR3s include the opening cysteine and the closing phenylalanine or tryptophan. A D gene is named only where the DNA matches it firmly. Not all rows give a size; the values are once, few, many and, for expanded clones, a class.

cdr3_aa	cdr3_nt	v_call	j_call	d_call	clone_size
CAWDRGINQPQHF	TGTGCCTGGGACAGGGGGATTAATCAGCCCCAGCATTTT	TRBV30	TRBJ1-5	TRBD1	.
CASSPVLVEHSPLHF	TGTGCCAGCAGTCCCGTCCTGGTCGAGCATTCACCCCTCCACTTT	TRBV27	TRBJ1-6	.	.
CAWSGDRTDLHNQPQHF	TGTGCCTGGAGTGGTGACAGAACTGACTTACACAATCAGCCCCAGCATTTT	TRBV30	TRBJ1-5	.	.
CSVDPRRAGLAQYF	TGCAGCGTTGATCCCAGGCGGGCCGGGTTGGCCCAGTACTTC	TRBV29-1	TRBJ2-5	.	once
CASSPGTGVEELFF	TGTGCCAGCAGCCCAGGGACAGGGGTCGAGGAACTGTTTTTT	TRBV28	TRBJ1-4	TRBD1	.
CATGTGGADYGYTF	TGTGCCACGGGGACAGGGGGCGCTGACTATGGCTACACCTTC	TRBV28	TRBJ1-2	TRBD1	.
CASSYPRGGVGNEQFF	TGTGCCAGCAGTTACCCTCGCGGGGGGGTTGGGAATGAGCAGTTCTTC	TRBV6-2/TRBV6-3	TRBJ2-1	TRBD2	few
CASSLGQATYEQYF	TGTGCCAGCAGCTTGGGACAGGCCACCTACGAGCAGTACTTC	TRBV7-2	TRBJ2-7	TRBD1	.
CASSLPTGFTDTQYF	TGTGCCAGCAGCTTACCGACAGGGTTCACAGATACGCAGTATTTT	TRBV7-9	TRBJ2-3	TRBD1	.
CASRGLAGYNEQFF	TGTGCCAGCAGGGGACTAGCGGGTTACAATGAGCAGTTCTTC	TRBV27	TRBJ2-1	TRBD2	.
CATSRGSGLSTDTQYF	TGTGCCACCAGCAGAGGGAGCGGGCTTTCCACAGATACGCAGTATTTT	TRBV15	TRBJ2-3	.	.
CAWSVEYGYTF	TGTGCCTGGAGTGTCGAGTATGGCTACACCTTC	TRBV30	TRBJ1-2	.	.
CASSQGAGNTIYF	TGTGCCAGCAGCCAGGGGGCTGGAAACACCATATATTTT	TRBV14	TRBJ1-3	.	.
CASSISLELFF	TGTGCCAGCAGCATAAGTTTGGAACTGTTTTTT	TRBV7-9	TRBJ1-4	.	.
CASPPSGQNTGELFF	TGTGCCAGCCCTCCTAGCGGGCAGAACACCGGGGAGCTGTTTTTT	TRBV7-9	TRBJ2-2	TRBD2	.
CASSLEGTSAGEQFF	TGTGCCAGCAGCTTAGAGGGGACTAGCGCGGGTGAGCAGTTCTTC	TRBV11-1	TRBJ2-1	TRBD2	.
CASSPTGSSAGELFF	TGTGCCAGCAGTCCCACCGGGAGTTCTGCCGGGGAGCTGTTTTTT	TRBV9	TRBJ2-2	.	.
CASSPPGGHNTEAFF	TGTGCCAGCTCACCACCGGGGGGACATAACACTGAAGCTTTCTTT	TRBV18	TRBJ1-1	.	.
CASSRDGNYGYTF	TGTGCCAGCAGTCGGGACGGTAACTATGGCTACACCTTC	TRBV6-5	TRBJ1-2	.	.
CASKAGTGISPLHF	TGTGCCAGTAAGGCCGGGACAGGGATTTCCCCCCTCCACTTT	TRBV19	TRBJ1-6	TRBD1	.
CASSRSQETQYF	TGTGCCAGCAGCAGGTCCCAAGAGACCCAGTACTTC	TRBV2	TRBJ2-5	.	once
CASSDFLGGEQFF	TGTGCCAGCAGTGATTTCTTGGGTGGTGAGCAGTTCTTC	TRBV25-1	TRBJ2-1	.	.
CASRLYRGSANEKLFF	TGTGCCAGCAGGCTGTATAGGGGATCAGCTAATGAAAAACTGTTTTTT	TRBV28	TRBJ1-4	.	.
CAWSRSGGPYNEQFF	TGTGCCTGGTCCCGGTCGGGGGGCCCCTACAATGAGCAGTTCTTC	TRBV30	TRBJ2-1	.	.
CASMGPTSRTYGYTF	TGTGCCAGCATGGGTCCTACTTCCAGGACCTATGGCTACACCTTC	TRBV28	TRBJ1-2	.	.
CATREDSRFSGNTIYF	TGTGCCACCAGGGAGGACAGCCGATTCTCTGGAAACACCATATATTTT	TRBV15	TRBJ1-3	.	few
CASSRFRGAYEQYF	TGTGCCAGCAGCCGGTTTAGGGGGGCCTACGAGCAGTACTTC	TRBV11-2	TRBJ2-7	.	.
CASTPPGKATGVYEQYF	TGTGCCAGCACCCCCCCAGGGAAAGCCACTGGGGTCTACGAGCAGTACTTC	TRBV25-1	TRBJ2-7	.	.
CASSLTGGANVLTF	TGTGCCAGCAGCTTAACGGGTGGGGCCAACGTCCTGACTTTC	TRBV7-3	TRBJ2-6	.	.
CASSLTSGGPNEQFF	TGTGCCAGCAGCCTGACTAGCGGGGGGCCCAATGAGCAGTTCTTC	TRBV7-2	TRBJ2-1	TRBD2	.
CASLIGGARGTEAFF	TGTGCCAGCTTGATTGGGGGGGCGCGAGGCACTGAAGCTTTCTTT	TRBV28	TRBJ1-1	.	once
CASSESWDRVSNQPQHF	TGCGCCAGCAGTGAGTCTTGGGACAGGGTTAGCAATCAGCCCCAGCATTTT	TRBV10-2	TRBJ1-5	TRBD1	.
CATSRDLAGEWETQYF	TGTGCCACCAGCAGAGATTTGGCGGGAGAGTGGGAGACCCAGTACTTC	TRBV15	TRBJ2-5	TRBD2	.
CASSFLQGGFYGYTF	TGTGCCAGCAGCTTTCTCCAGGGAGGTTTCTATGGCTACACCTTC	TRBV5-6	TRBJ1-2	.	.
CASSGGLAEAEYNEQFF	TGCGCCAGCAGCGGGGGACTAGCGGAGGCGGAGTACAATGAGCAGTTCTTC	TRBV5-1	TRBJ2-1	TRBD2	.
CASSLQGATEAFF	TGTGCCAGCAGCTTGCAGGGGGCGACTGAAGCTTTCTTT	TRBV7-6	TRBJ1-1	TRBD1	.
CASSPRWVNTEAFF	TGTGCCAGCAGCCCCCGGTGGGTGAACACTGAAGCTTTCTTT	TRBV7-2	TRBJ1-1	.	.
CASSQESYGTSGSWHEQFF	TGCGCCAGCAGCCAAGAAAGCTATGGGACTAGCGGGAGTTGGCATGAGCAGTTCTTC	TRBV4-1	TRBJ2-1	TRBD2	.
CASSGGQGNEKLFF	TGTGCCAGCAGCGGAGGACAGGGTAATGAAAAACTGTTTTTT	TRBV5-5	TRBJ1-4	TRBD1	once
CASRISGATNYGYTF	TGTGCCAGTAGAATCTCAGGAGCCACTAACTATGGCTACACCTTC	TRBV19	TRBJ1-2	.	.
CASSFLPGHGNSPLHF	TGTGCCAGCAGTTTCCTCCCGGGACACGGGAATTCACCCCTCCACTTT	TRBV6-5	TRBJ1-6	.	.
CASSISSGSEQFF	TGTGCCAGTAGTATCTCTAGCGGTAGTGAGCAGTTCTTC	TRBV19	TRBJ2-1	TRBD2	.
CASSVDSVNYGYTF	TGTGCCAGCAGCGTGGACAGCGTGAACTATGGCTACACCTTC	TRBV14	TRBJ1-2	.	.
CASIWAQIRDTEAFF	TGTGCCAGCATCTGGGCACAAATCAGGGACACTGAAGCTTTCTTT	TRBV2	TRBJ1-1	.	.
CASSLGAGGPGQETQYF	TGTGCCAGCAGCTTAGGAGCGGGGGGGCCCGGCCAAGAGACCCAGTACTTC	TRBV7-6	TRBJ2-5	TRBD2	.
CASSYGEGREAFF	TGCGCCAGCAGCTACGGTGAGGGTCGCGAAGCTTTCTTT	TRBV5-1	TRBJ1-1	.	.
CASCPGTEPNEKLFF	TGTGCCAGCTGTCCGGGGACGGAGCCTAATGAAAAACTGTTTTTT	TRBV27	TRBJ1-4	.	.
CATSDFSDSTQQYF	TGTGCCACCAGTGATTTCTCGGACAGTACCCAGCAGTACTTC	TRBV24-1	TRBJ2-7	.	.
CAIQRLAGAGVSYNEQFF	TGTGCCATCCAACGGCTAGCGGGAGCTGGGGTCTCCTACAATGAGCAGTTCTTC	TRBV24-1	TRBJ2-1	TRBD2	.
CASSLGLANTGELFF	TGTGCCAGCAGCTTGGGGCTGGCGAACACCGGGGAGCTGTTTTTT	TRBV11-2	TRBJ2-2	.	once
CASSPGGVTTSYNEQFF	TGTGCCAGCAGTCCCGGGGGAGTTACAACCTCCTACAATGAGCAGTTCTTC	TRBV27	TRBJ2-1	.	once